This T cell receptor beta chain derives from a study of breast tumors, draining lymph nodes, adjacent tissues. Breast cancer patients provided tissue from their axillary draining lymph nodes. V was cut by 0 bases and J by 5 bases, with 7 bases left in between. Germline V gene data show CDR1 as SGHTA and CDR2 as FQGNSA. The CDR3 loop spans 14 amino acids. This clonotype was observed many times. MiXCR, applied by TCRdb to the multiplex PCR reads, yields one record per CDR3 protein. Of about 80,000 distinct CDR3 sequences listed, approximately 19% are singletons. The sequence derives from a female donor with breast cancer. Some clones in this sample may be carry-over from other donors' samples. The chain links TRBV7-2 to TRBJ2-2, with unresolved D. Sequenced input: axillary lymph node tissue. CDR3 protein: CASSLAMATGELFF. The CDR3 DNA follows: TGTGCCAGCAGCTTAGCGATGGCAACCGGGGAGCTGTTTTTT.